This TCR beta chain was retrieved from a study of blood T cell repertoires in COVID-19. Original processing methods: The assay estimated nucleated cells by amplifying reference gene primers. Sequencing was performed with immunoSEQ multiplex PCR; in TCRdb, only in-frame clones are kept and a portion is missing. That table supplies the V and J calls and clone size; D and trimming were determined from the DNA. The sample gives hundreds of thousands of clones, 70% to 90% of which show up once; 1.5% to 2% is in the top ten. The CDR3 is 15 residues long. Germline CDR1 is SGHTA and CDR2 is FQGNSA. Trimming shortened V by 1 base and J by 5 bases, and 14 bases separated the two germline ends.

V gene TRBV7-2 combines with J gene TRBJ1-2; D call uncertain. This receptor was taken from a woman aged 18 to 35 with acute COVID-19. Sequencing was done on a sample of PBMCs or T cells enriched from blood (not recorded which). In DNA form, the CDR3 reads TGTGCCAGCAGCTTAGTCTTCAGTTCGGAGTATGGCTACACCTTC. This gives the protein CASSLVFSSEYGYTF.